Following are 17 T cell receptor beta chains from one sample sequenced in a study of CD8 T cells in Susac syndrome. Random-hexamer reverse transcription was applied to about 0.45 to 1 ug RNA. TCRdb independently ran MiXCR on the immunoSEQ multiplex PCR reads; one entry per CDR3 protein. The sample includes approximately 190,000 distinct CDR3 sequences, 95% of them seen just once. Material: CD4+ T cells from PBMCs. These receptor sequences come from a human donor with Susac syndrome.

This clonotype was counted only a few times. The genes are TRBV5-1 and TRBJ1-2, with TRBD1 identical over 9 bases. The V segment lost 4 bases and the J segment 6 bases; nucleotides outside the gene matches: 4. This CDR3 contains 13 residues. Germline values: CDR1 SGHRS, CDR2 YFSETQ. In nucleotides, the CDR3 is TGCGCCAGCAGCCCGGGACAGGGCCATGGCTACACCTTC. Its translation is CASSPGQGHGYTF.

The chain employs TRBV2 and TRBJ2-1; 9 nucleotides line up with TRBD1. This CDR3 contains 12 residues. V was clipped by 8 bases and J by 8 bases; unmatched bases: 4. Germline V gene sequence: CDR1 SNHLY, CDR2 FYNNEI. The CDR3 DNA reads as TGTGCCAGCGGGACAGGGAACGATGAGCAGTTCTTC. Encoded protein: CASGTGNDEQFF.

V gene TRBV2 combines with J gene TRBJ2-1; D unclear. The V gene's germline CDR1 is SNHLY and CDR2 FYNNEI. Trimming shortened V by 7 bases and J by 8 bases, and 12 bases separated the two germline ends. This CDR3 has 12 residues. The CDR3 sequence is CASKTVGDEQFF. In DNA form, the CDR3 reads TGTGCCAGCAAAACCGTTGGCGATGAGCAGTTCTTC.

This clonotype was seen a single time. The chain couples TRBV20-1 to TRBJ2-7; 7 bases match TRBD1. After removal of 5 bases from V and 5 bases from J, the junction contained 6 bases not matched to a gene. The length of the CDR3 is 12 residues. Germline V lookup: CDR1 DFQATT, CDR2 SNEGSKA (reference sequence). The CDR3, as DNA: TGCAGTGCTTGGACAGGAATCGACGAGCAGTACTTC. Translating gives CSAWTGIDEQYF.

This chain joins TRBV15 and TRBJ2-2; 9 bases agree with TRBD1. J gave up 7 bases and V 5 bases, and 2 bases lay outside the gene matches. The CDR3 is made up of 13 amino acids. Germline-derived CDR1 and CDR2 are LNHNV and YYDKDF (reference sequence). CDR3 bases: TGTGCCACCAGCGGACAGGGGAGCGGGGAGCTGTTTTTT. The encoded protein is CATSGQGSGELFF.

The chain links TRBV29-1 to TRBJ1-2; unclear D gene. V lost 3 bases and J 7 bases, leaving 9 bases between the germline ends. Germline assignment: CDR1 SQVTM and CDR2 ANQGSEA. The CDR3 sequence is 11 residues long. CDR3: CSVDEEGGYTF. The DNA of the CDR3 is TGCAGCGTTGACGAGGAGGGTGGCTACACCTTC.

V is TRBV7-3 and J is TRBJ1-1, with D unresolved. The V gene's germline CDR1 is SGHTA and CDR2 FQGTGA. The ends were cut back, 0 bases at V and 5 bases at J, with 7 bases in the middle. This CDR3 region has 13 residues. The CDR3 DNA is TGTGCCAGCAGCTTAACGGTAGGGACTGAAGCTTTCTTT. It codes for CASSLTVGTEAFF.

The gene calls are TRBV7-9 and TRBJ1-5; D is uncertain. The CDR3 extends over 14 amino acids. Germline V lookup: CDR1 SEHNR, CDR2 FQNEAQ (reference sequence). V was pared by 2 bases and J by 3 bases, with 8 bases between. DNA of the CDR3: TGTGCCAGCAGCTTACACGGGGACAATCAGCCCCAGCATTTT. Encoded protein: CASSLHGDNQPQHF.

The chain is built from TRBV30 and TRBJ2-3; TRBD1 agrees at 8 bases. The CDR3 is 14 amino acids. Trimming removed 8 bases from V and 4 bases from J; junction bases left unmatched: 11. The V gene's germline CDR1 is GTSNPN and CDR2 SVGIG (reference sequence). The CDR3 sequence is CALDSGTGPDTQYF. CDR3 in DNA: TGTGCCCTAGACTCCGGGACAGGTCCAGATACGCAGTATTTT.

The chain uses TRBV7-2 and TRBJ2-7, with 8 bases that match TRBD1. The CDR3 totals 14 residues. J was trimmed by 4 bases and V by 7 bases; bases with no gene match: 9. From germline, CDR1 is SGHTA and CDR2 FQGNSA. The CDR3 coding sequence is TGTGCCAGCACTATACAGGGGGGCGGGTACGAGCAGTACTTC. Protein product: CASTIQGGGYEQYF.

This chain joins TRBV29-1 and TRBJ1-1, with TRBD1 matching 7 bases. From germline, CDR1 is SQVTM and CDR2 ANQGSEA. The CDR3 has 17 residues. Here the CDR3 DNA reads TGCAGTTCCCTATCCGAAACAGGGGACATAATGAACACTGAAGCTTTCTTT. This translates into CSSLSETGDIMNTEAFF.

The chain uses TRBV30 and TRBJ1-5; TRBD1 matches at 7 bases. CDR1 GTSNPN and CDR2 SVGIG come from the germline V gene (reference sequence). There are 15 residues in the CDR3. J was trimmed by 6 bases and V by 1 base; bases with no gene match: 9. This CDR3 reads CAWSGTTGLFQPQHF. The CDR3 DNA is TGTGCCTGGAGTGGGACGACAGGGCTGTTTCAGCCCCAGCATTTT.

The chain uses TRBV7-3 and TRBJ2-7, with D perhaps assigned TRBD1 or TRBD2 (5 bases each). The germline gives CDR1 SGHTA, CDR2 FQGTGA. The CDR3 has 14 amino acids. V was shortened by 5 bases and J by 5 bases, with 16 bases between the two germline ends. The CDR3 sequence: CASSLSGAIHEQYF. For the CDR3, the DNA is TGTGCCAGCAGCCTCTCCGGGGCCATCCACGAGCAGTACTTC.

This clonotype was seen a handful of times. This sequence joins TRBV12-3 or TRBV12-4 and TRBJ1-5; D not certain. CDR3 length equals 14 residues. Between the trimmed V and J ends, which lost 2 bases and 2 bases, there was a span of 7 bases. For the CDR3, the DNA is TGTGCCAGCAGTTTAAGAGCAGGCAATCAGCCCCAGCATTTT. Translation: CASSLRAGNQPQHF.

The sample holds one count of this clonotype. This chain joins TRBV5-1 and TRBJ1-2; TRBD1 agrees at 7 bases. The junction had 4 bases not matched to a gene; V was cut back by 0 bases and J by 2 bases. CDR1 SGHRS and CDR2 YFSETQ come from the germline V gene. The CDR3 is made up of 15 amino acids. The chain's CDR3 is CASSLDQGGNYGYTF. The DNA for the CDR3 is TGCGCCAGCAGCTTGGATCAGGGGGGCAACTATGGCTACACCTTC.

This clonotype was seen once. The gene calls are TRBV19 and TRBJ2-4, with D hard to call. The germline V and J ends were trimmed by 5 bases and 2 bases, with 4 bases remaining between them. Per germline, CDR1 LNHDA and CDR2 SQIVND (reference sequence). The CDR3 length is 12 residues. Written as DNA, the CDR3 is TGTGCCAGTAGTCTGACCAAAAACATTCAGTACTTC. This gives the protein CASSLTKNIQYF.

This chain uses TRBV20-1 with TRBJ1-2; D ambiguous. V was clipped by 5 bases and J by 6 bases, with 13 bases between them. The CDR3 extends over 12 amino acids. Per the germline V gene, CDR1 is DFQATT and CDR2 is SNEGSKA (reference sequence). CDR3 nucleotides: TGCAGTGCTCCCGACCCTGGGAATGGCTACACCTTC. Amino acids: CSAPDPGNGYTF.